Below are 9 T cell receptor beta chains sequenced from a single sample in a study of blood T cell repertoires in COVID-19. This table comes from immunoSEQ multiplex PCR, and its TCRdb copy is limited to in-frame clones, with some not included. The sample carries approximately 300,000 clones, approximately 82% recorded once. Sequencing was carried out using peripheral blood. The source is a woman aged 45-60 years with acute or convalescent COVID-19.

The V and J genes are TRBV28 and TRBJ2-7; 7 nucleotides line up with TRBD2. The CDR3 loop spans 14 amino acids. Germline-derived CDR1 and CDR2 are MDHEN and SYDVKM. The V gene end was trimmed by 3 bases and the J gene end by 0 bases; junction bases not matched to a gene: 2. As DNA, the CDR3 is TGTGCCAGCAGTTTGGGAGGGAGCTCCTACGAGCAGTACTTC. Translating it yields CASSLGGSSYEQYF.

At least ten counts were recorded for this clone. The V and J genes are TRBV4-3 and TRBJ1-3; D not resolved. Looked up from germline, CDR1 is LGHNA and CDR2 is YSLEER. The CDR3 runs 14 residues. V was clipped by 1 base and J by 2 bases, with 6 bases between them. The CDR3 DNA follows: TGCGCCAGCAGCCAAGGGCACCCTGGAAACACCATATATTTT. This gives the protein CASSQGHPGNTIYF.

About this clone itself: This may be a read error, as it is one base from a much larger clone. The rearrangement joins TRBV4-2 to TRBJ2-3; the match to TRBD1 covers 9 bases. V shed 4 bases and J 4 bases; nucleotides not matched to a gene: 3. Germline CDR1 is LGHNA and CDR2 is YNFKEQ. There are 14 residues in the CDR3. The CDR3 DNA is TGTGCCAGCAGCCCGGGACAGGGCGCAGATACGCAGTATTTT. This gives the protein CASSPGQGADTQYF.

The rearrangement links TRBV30 to TRBJ2-3; D is possibly TRBD2 (6 bases). Germline V gene lookup returns CDR1 GTSNPN and CDR2 SVGIG (reference sequence). Trimming shortened V by 5 bases and J by 6 bases, and 18 bases separated the two germline ends. The CDR3 length is 14 residues. Written as DNA, the CDR3 is TGTGCCTGGTTGTTGCGGGGTGACGGCGATACGCAGTATTTT. Residues: CAWLLRGDGDTQYF.

The chain couples TRBV7-9 to TRBJ2-2; D remains unclear. V lost 3 bases to trimming and J lost 0 bases, with 5 bases between them. The CDR3 consists of 14 residues. Per the germline V gene, CDR1 is SEHNR and CDR2 is FQNEAQ (reference sequence). CDR3 bases: TGTGCCAGCAGCTTGCAGTCGAACACCGGGGAGCTGTTTTTT. Protein product: CASSLQSNTGELFF.

V is TRBV30 and J is TRBJ2-7; 9 positions agree with TRBD1. V was clipped by 8 bases and J by 7 bases; unmatched bases: 9. CDR1 is GTSNPN and CDR2 is SVGIG in the germline V gene (reference sequence). CDR3 length: 12 amino acids. The CDR3 region is CALQDRGGEQYV. In nucleotides, the CDR3 is TGTGCCCTCCAAGACAGGGGGGGAGAGCAGTACGTC.

The J gene is TRBJ1-2, the V gene TRBV23-1, with TRBD1 identical over 7 bases. TRBV23-1 is placed among ORFs of uncertain function. The CDR3 sequence is 12 residues long. Unmatched junction bases numbered 2, after V lost 2 bases and J lost 8 bases. The CDR3 DNA reads TGCGCCAGCAGTCAACAGGGGGAGGGCTACACCTTC. It translates to CASSQQGEGYTF.

The gene calls are TRBV4-1 and TRBJ1-5, with D possibly matching TRBD1 (5 bases). Germline CDR1 MGHRA, CDR2 YSYEKL. V gave up 0 bases and J gave up 3 bases, with 9 bases separating them. The CDR3 runs 15 residues. Written as DNA, the CDR3 is TGCGCCAGCAGCCAAGATGGAGGGGTCAATCAGCCCCAGCATTTT. This translates into CASSQDGGVNQPQHF.

The rearrangement uses TRBV5-1 and TRBJ1-6; D is perhaps TRBD1 (6 bases). Trimming pared 0 bases from V and 7 bases from J, leaving 8 bases between. Germline CDR1 SGHRS, CDR2 YFSETQ. This CDR3 has 14 residues. CDR3 DNA sequence: TGCGCCAGCAGCTTGGGACAGGTGAATTCACCCCTCCACTTT. This translates into CASSLGQVNSPLHF.